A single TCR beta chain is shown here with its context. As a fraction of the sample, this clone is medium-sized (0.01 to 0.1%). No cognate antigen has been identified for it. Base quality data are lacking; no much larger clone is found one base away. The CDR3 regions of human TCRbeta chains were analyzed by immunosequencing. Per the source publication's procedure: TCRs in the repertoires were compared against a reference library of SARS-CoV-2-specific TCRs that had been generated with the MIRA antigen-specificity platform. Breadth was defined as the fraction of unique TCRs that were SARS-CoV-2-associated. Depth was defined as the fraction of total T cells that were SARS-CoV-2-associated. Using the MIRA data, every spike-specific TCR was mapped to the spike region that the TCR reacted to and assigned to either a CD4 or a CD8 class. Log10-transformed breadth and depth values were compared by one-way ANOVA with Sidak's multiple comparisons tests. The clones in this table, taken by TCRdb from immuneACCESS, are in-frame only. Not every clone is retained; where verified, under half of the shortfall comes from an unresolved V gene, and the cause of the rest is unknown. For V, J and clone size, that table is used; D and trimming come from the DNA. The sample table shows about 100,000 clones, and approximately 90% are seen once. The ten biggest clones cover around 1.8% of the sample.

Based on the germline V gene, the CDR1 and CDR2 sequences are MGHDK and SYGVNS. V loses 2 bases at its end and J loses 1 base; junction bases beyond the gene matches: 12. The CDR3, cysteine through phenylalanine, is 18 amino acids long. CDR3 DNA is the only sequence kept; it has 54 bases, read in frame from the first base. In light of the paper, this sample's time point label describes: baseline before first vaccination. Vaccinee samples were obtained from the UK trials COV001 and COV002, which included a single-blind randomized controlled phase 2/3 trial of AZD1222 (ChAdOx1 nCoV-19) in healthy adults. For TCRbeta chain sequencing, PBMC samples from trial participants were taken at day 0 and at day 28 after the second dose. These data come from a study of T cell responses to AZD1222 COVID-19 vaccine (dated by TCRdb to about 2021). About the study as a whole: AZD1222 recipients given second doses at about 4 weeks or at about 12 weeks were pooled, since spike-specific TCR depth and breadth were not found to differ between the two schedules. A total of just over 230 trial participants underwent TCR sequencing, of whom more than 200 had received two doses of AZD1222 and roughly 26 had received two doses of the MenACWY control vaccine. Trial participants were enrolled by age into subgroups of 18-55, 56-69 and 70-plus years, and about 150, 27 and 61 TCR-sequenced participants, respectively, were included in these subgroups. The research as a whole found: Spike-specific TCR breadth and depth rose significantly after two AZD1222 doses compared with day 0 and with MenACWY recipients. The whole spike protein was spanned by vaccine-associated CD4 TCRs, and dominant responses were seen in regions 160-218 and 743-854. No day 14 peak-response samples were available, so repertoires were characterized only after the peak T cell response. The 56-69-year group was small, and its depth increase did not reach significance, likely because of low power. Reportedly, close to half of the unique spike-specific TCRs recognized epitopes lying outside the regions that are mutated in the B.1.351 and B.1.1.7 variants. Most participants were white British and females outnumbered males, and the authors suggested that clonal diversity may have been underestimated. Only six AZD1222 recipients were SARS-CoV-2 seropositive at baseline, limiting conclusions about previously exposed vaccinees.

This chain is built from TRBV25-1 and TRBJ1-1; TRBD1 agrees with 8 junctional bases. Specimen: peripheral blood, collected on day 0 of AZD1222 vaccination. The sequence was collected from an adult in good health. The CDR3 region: CASSEMVVAGGRNTEAFF. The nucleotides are TGTGCCAGCAGTGAAATGGTTGTGGCAGGGGGCCGGAACACTGAAGCTTTCTTT.